One T cell receptor (beta chain) is described in this entry. Losses at the gene ends were 3 bases for V and 1 base for J; bases not matched to a gene: 4. The CDR3 is made up of 16 amino acids. Germline CDR1 and CDR2: KGHSH and LQKENI. The source of the sample is a study of T-cell reconstitution after alpha-beta-depleted transplantation in children. A library of TCRbeta sequences, prepared with unique molecular identifiers, was generated. One entry per CDR3 protein results from TCRdb running MiXCR on the PCR reads. Among some 350,000 distinct CDR3 sequences listed, around 10% were seen once. Sequences were derived from PBMCs from the stem cell graft donor, sampled from the stem cell graft. The clonotype was recovered from a human donor who donated a stem cell graft to a child with acute lymphoblastic leukemia. The J gene is TRBJ1-3, the V gene TRBV18, with 9 positions matching TRBD1. CDR3 coding DNA: TGTGCCAGCTCACCTTCCGGGACAGGGTCTGGAAACACCATATATTTT. The encoded protein is CASSPSGTGSGNTIYF. Looking up the rest from reference TRBV18 and TRBJ1-3 gives the full variable domain: NAGVMQNPRHLVRRRGQEARLRCSPMKGHSHVYWYRQLPEEGLKFMVYLQKENIIDESGMPKERFSAEFPKEGPSILRIQQVVRGDSAAYFCASSPSGTGSGNTIYFGEGSWLTVV.